This TCR beta chain is drawn from a study of shared clonotypes between healthy human individuals. The wider study: Those who served as donors were a couple of women and three men between the ages of 18 and 49. Study-level points and caveats: Non-shared clonotypes showed lower generation probabilities than clonotypes common to all four donors.

Measured with immunoSEQ multiplex PCR; TCRdb has only the in-frame clones, and not every one. This repertoire shows over a million clones, around 74% found once; its top ten account for 1.4% to 1.5%. A remark on this clone: What it binds is not known.

This receptor was taken from a man younger than 30 in good health. The sequencing sample was made of memory CD4+ T cells sorted from blood. Subset specified: CD45RA-negative fraction.

CDR3 residues: CASSVLAPQGSGTDTQYF. In DNA, the CDR3 is TGTGCCAGCTCCGTACTAGCCCCCCAGGGGTCCGGCACAGATACGCAGTATTTT. V usage is TRBV18 and J usage is TRBJ2-3; the D gene could be TRBD1 or TRBD2 (6 bases each). Per the germline V gene, CDR1 is KGHSH and CDR2 is LQKENI. The CDR3 sequence is 18 residues long. V lost 6 bases and J lost 1, with 23 bases in between. Variable domain in full (rest from reference TRBV18 and TRBJ2-3): NAGVMQNPRHLVRRRGQEARLRCSPMKGHSHVYWYRQLPEEGLKFMVYLQKENIIDESGMPKERFSAEFPKEGPSILRIQQVVRGDSAAYFCASSVLAPQGSGTDTQYFGPGTRLTVL.